This T cell receptor beta chain was recorded in a study of control samples from healthy donors and cancer patients. CDR1 is MNHEY and CDR2 is SVGAGI in the germline V gene. This CDR3 has 15 amino acids. V gave up 0 bases and J gave up 8 bases; unmatched junction bases: 2. Libraries were prepared by immunoSEQ multiplex PCR; TCRdb keeps only in-frame clonotypes and omits some of them. The sample has 95,000 to 150,000 clones, around 89% seen once; the top ten hold roughly 3.3%. The clonotype originates from a middle-aged man in good health. Sequenced material: blood. The chain uses TRBV6-5 and TRBJ1-6; 9 bases match TRBD1. CDR3: CASSYSRQGDSPLHF. The DNA of the CDR3 is TGTGCCAGCAGTTACTCTCGACAGGGGGATTCACCCCTCCACTTT.